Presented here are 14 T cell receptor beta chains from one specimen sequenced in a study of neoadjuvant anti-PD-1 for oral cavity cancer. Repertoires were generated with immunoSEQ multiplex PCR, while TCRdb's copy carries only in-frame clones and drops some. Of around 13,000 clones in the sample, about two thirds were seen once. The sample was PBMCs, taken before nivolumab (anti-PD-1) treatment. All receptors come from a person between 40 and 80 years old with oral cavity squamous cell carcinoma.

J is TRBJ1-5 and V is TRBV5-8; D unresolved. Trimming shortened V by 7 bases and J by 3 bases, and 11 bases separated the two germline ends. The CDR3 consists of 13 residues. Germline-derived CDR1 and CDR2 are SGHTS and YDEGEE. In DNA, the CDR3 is TGTGCCAGCCTCTCATACTACAATCAGCCCCAGCATTTT. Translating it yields CASLSYYNQPQHF.

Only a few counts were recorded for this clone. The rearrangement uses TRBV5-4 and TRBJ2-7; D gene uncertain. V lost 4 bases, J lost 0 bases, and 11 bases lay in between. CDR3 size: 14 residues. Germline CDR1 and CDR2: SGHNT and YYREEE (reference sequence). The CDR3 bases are TGTGCCAGCAGCCGATGGTCTAGCTCCTACGAGCAGTACTTC. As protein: CASSRWSSSYEQYF.

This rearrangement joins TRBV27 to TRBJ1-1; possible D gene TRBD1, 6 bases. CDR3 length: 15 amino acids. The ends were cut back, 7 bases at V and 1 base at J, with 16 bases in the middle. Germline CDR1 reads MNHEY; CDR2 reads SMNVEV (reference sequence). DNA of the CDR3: TGTGCCAGCAACCCCGGGGGGCGGACGAACACTGAAGCTTTCTTT. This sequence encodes CASNPGGRTNTEAFF.

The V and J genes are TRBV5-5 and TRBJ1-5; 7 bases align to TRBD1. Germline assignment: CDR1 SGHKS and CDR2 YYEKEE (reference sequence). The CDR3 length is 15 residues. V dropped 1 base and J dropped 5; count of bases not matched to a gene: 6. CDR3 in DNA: TGTGCCAGCAGCTTGAAGGGGGCGGGAGATCAGCCCCAGCATTTT. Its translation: CASSLKGAGDQPQHF.

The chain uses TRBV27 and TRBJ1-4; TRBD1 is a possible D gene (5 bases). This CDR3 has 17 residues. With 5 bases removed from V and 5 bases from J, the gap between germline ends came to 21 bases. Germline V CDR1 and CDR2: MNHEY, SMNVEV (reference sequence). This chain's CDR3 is CASSQNRLSNRNEKLFF. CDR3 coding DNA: TGTGCCAGCAGTCAAAACAGGCTATCCAACCGGAATGAAAAACTGTTTTTT.

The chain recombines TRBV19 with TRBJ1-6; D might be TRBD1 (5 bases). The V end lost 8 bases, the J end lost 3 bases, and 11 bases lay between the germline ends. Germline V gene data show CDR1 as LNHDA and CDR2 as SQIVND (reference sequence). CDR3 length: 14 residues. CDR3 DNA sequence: TGTGCCAGTGGGGACGGTAGCTATAATTCACCCCTCCACTTT. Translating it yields CASGDGSYNSPLHF.

The CDR3 is CASSAGTGGEQFF. The CDR3 DNA follows: TGTGCCAGCAGCGCCGGGACAGGCGGTGAGCAGTTCTTC. The chain has TRBV6-1 and TRBJ2-1; 8 nucleotides align to TRBD1. Germline CDR1 reads MNHNS; CDR2 reads SASEGT. V lost 6 bases and J lost 9; bases outside the gene matches: 7. The CDR3 is 13 residues long.

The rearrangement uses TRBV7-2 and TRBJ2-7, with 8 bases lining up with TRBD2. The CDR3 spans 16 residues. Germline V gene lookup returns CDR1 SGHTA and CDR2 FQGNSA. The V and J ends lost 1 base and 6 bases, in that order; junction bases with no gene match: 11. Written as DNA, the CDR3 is TGTGCCAGCAGCTTAGGTGCCAGCGGGAGAGGAGGCGAGCAGTACTTC. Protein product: CASSLGASGRGGEQYF.

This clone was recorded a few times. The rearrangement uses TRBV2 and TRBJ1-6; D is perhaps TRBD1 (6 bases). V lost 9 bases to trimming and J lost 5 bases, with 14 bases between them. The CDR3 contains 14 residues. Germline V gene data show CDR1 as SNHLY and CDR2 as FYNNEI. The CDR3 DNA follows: TGTGCCAGTACCAGGGGCCGGGATAATTCACCCCTCCACTTT. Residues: CASTRGRDNSPLHF.

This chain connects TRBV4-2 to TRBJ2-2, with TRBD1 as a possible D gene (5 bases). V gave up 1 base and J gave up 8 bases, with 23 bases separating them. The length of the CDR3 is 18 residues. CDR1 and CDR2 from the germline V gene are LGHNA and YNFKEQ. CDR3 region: CASSQAPPDIGTAGELFF. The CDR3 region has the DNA TGTGCCAGCAGCCAAGCACCCCCGGACATTGGAACTGCGGGGGAGCTGTTTTTT.

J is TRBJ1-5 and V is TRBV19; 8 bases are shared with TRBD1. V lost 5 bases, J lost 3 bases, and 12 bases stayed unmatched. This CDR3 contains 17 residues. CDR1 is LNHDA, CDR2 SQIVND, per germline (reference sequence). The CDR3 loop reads CASSARDRREHNQPQHF. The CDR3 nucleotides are TGTGCCAGTAGTGCTCGGGACAGGCGAGAGCACAATCAGCCCCAGCATTTT.

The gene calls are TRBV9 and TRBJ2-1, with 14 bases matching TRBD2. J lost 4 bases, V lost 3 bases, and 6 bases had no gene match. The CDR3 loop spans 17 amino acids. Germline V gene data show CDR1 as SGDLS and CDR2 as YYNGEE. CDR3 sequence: CASSAWTSGRKYNEQFF. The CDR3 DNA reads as TGTGCCAGCAGCGCCTGGACTAGCGGGAGGAAATACAATGAGCAGTTCTTC.

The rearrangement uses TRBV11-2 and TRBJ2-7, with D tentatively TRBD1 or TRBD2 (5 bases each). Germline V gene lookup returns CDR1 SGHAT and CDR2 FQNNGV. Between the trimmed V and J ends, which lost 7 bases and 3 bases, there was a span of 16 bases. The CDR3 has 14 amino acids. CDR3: CASTLPGRDYEQYF. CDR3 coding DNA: TGTGCCAGCACCCTCCCGGGACGGGACTACGAGCAGTACTTC.

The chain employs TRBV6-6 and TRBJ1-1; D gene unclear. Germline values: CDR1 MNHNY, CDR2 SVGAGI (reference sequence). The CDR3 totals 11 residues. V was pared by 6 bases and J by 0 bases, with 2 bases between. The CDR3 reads CASRLNTEAFF. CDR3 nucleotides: TGTGCCAGCAGGCTGAACACTGAAGCTTTCTTT.